This passage covers 29 T cell receptor beta chains from one sample sequenced in a study of T cells in Graves' hyperthyroidism and ophthalmopathy. Researchers amplified the TCR beta CDR3 regions from RNA transcripts. Primed by the HTBI set, a first-round RT-PCR was run on the TCR CDR3. One entry per CDR3 protein results from TCRdb running MiXCR on the multiplex PCR reads. The sample shows 400,000 to 450,000 distinct CDR3 sequences, roughly 15% of them seen only once. Specimen: blood. Every receptor here comes from a man aged 18 to 30 with Graves' ophthalmopathy.

V is TRBV28 and J is TRBJ1-5; 7 bases fit TRBD1. Germline CDR1 is MDHEN and CDR2 is SYDVKM. V shed 3 bases, J shed 5 bases, and the junction held 7 bases outside the gene matches. The CDR3 totals 15 residues. CDR3 region: CASSFKGQAYQPQHF. The CDR3 bases are TGTGCCAGCAGTTTTAAAGGACAGGCCTATCAGCCCCAGCATTTT.

This clonotype was detected many times. This chain uses TRBV6-1 with TRBJ1-5, with a possible D match to TRBD1 (6 bases). Looked up from germline, CDR1 is MNHNS and CDR2 is SASEGT. Trimming took off 7 bases at V and 6 bases at J, with 16 bases between the two ends. The CDR3 has 14 amino acids. The CDR3 spells CASNVGGASQPQHF. CDR3 bases: TGTGCCAGCAACGTCGGGGGCGCTTCTCAGCCCCAGCATTTT.

The chain employs TRBV7-2 and TRBJ2-4, with D tentatively TRBD2 (7 bases). The CDR3 spans 17 residues. The germline V gene has CDR1 SGHTA and CDR2 FQGNSA. V was cut by 2 bases and J by 1 base, with 15 bases left in between. CDR3 nucleotides: TGTGCCAGCAGCTTATATCGCGAGGGGGGGGCCAAAAACATTCAGTACTTC. Translating it yields CASSLYREGGAKNIQYF.

Many counts were recorded for this clonotype. This chain links TRBV19 with TRBJ1-1; D not certain. The ends were cut back, 7 bases at V and 1 base at J, with 19 bases in the middle. Germline V gene data show CDR1 as LNHDA and CDR2 as SQIVND (reference sequence). The CDR3 sequence is 16 residues long. CDR3 DNA: TGTGCCAGTACTTTCAGAATCGGGAGAGCGAACACTGAAGCTTTCTTT. This encodes CASTFRIGRANTEAFF.

This clonotype has at least ten counts. The chain employs TRBV7-2 and TRBJ2-5; TRBD2 aligns across 7 bases. This CDR3 is 15 amino acids long. The J segment lost 5 bases and the V segment lost 1 base, leaving 7 bases of the junction unmatched. The germline CDR1 and CDR2 sequences are SGHTA and FQGNSA. As DNA, the CDR3 is TGTGCCAGCAGCTTAGGAGGGAGGGAGGTTGAGACCCAGTACTTC. Protein sequence: CASSLGGREVETQYF. Combining the CDR3 with reference TRBV7-2 and TRBJ2-5 gives the whole variable domain GAGVSQSPSNKVTEKGKDVELRCDPISGHTALYWYRQSLGQGLEFLIYFQGNSAPDKSGLPSDRFSAERTGGSVSTLTIQRTQQEDSAVYLCASSLGGREVETQYFGPGTRLLVL.

This clonotype was counted many times. The chain carries TRBV3-1 and TRBJ2-3; TRBD2 might be the D (6 bases). This CDR3 is 16 amino acids long. Germline CDR1 is LGHDT and CDR2 is YNNKEL (reference sequence). Trimming removed 4 bases at V and 1 base at J, with 15 bases between. CDR3 sequence reads: CASSLVRGRGTDTQYF. In DNA form, the CDR3 reads TGTGCCAGCAGCCTTGTGCGGGGCAGGGGCACAGATACGCAGTATTTT.

The chain employs TRBV7-2 and TRBJ2-4; 8 nucleotides agree with TRBD1. The CDR3 has 14 amino acids. Germline loops: CDR1 SGHTA, CDR2 FQGNSA. Trimming at V came to 5 bases and at J to 6 bases, leaving 6 bases not matched to a gene. The DNA for the CDR3 is TGTGCCAGCAGCCTTCCCGGGACAGGAAACATTCAGTACTTC. Translated, it gives CASSLPGTGNIQYF. Full variable domain (outside the CDR3, taken from reference TRBV7-2 and TRBJ2-4): GAGVSQSPSNKVTEKGKDVELRCDPISGHTALYWYRQSLGQGLEFLIYFQGNSAPDKSGLPSDRFSAERTGGSVSTLTIQRTQQEDSAVYLCASSLPGTGNIQYFGAGTRLSVL.

This clonotype occurred many times. The chain carries TRBV12-3 or TRBV12-4 and TRBJ1-5; TRBD1 matches at 7 bases. The junction had 8 bases not matched to a gene; V was cut back by 6 bases and J by 3 bases. The CDR3 extends over 15 amino acids. The CDR3 region has the DNA TGTGCCAGCAGGCCGGGACAGCCGCCCAATCAGCCCCAGCATTTT. Residues: CASRPGQPPNQPQHF.

This clonotype was seen ten or more times. CDR3 sequence reads: CATMKSYNEQFF. The CDR3 DNA sequence: TGTGCCACCATGAAATCCTACAATGAGCAGTTCTTC. J is TRBJ2-1 and V is TRBV15; D is unresolved. The CDR3 runs to 12 residues. With 7 bases removed from V and 1 base from J, the gap between germline ends came to 5 bases. Germline CDR1 reads LNHNV; CDR2 reads YYDKDF (reference sequence).

This clonotype was seen repeatedly, ten times or more. The gene calls are TRBV28 and TRBJ2-5; a weak D match, TRBD2 (6 bases). Trimming removed 6 bases from V and 1 base from J, with 15 bases in between. The CDR3 has 15 amino acids. Per germline, CDR1 MDHEN and CDR2 SYDVKM. Written as DNA, the CDR3 is TGTGCCAGCAGGGGAGGAGCCTTTCTCCAAGAGACCCAGTACTTC. Amino acid sequence: CASRGGAFLQETQYF. The full variable domain, with the rest looked up from reference TRBV28 and TRBJ2-5, is DVKVTQSSRYLVKRTGEKVFLECVQDMDHENMFWYRQDPGLGLRLIYFSYDVKMKEKGDIPEGYSVSREKKERFSLILESASTNQTSMYLCASRGGAFLQETQYFGPGTRLLVL.

This clonotype was picked up many times. This rearrangement joins TRBV20-1 to TRBJ2-7; 7 nucleotides agree with TRBD1. CDR3 length: 14 amino acids. V lost 6 bases, J lost 3 bases, and 11 bases stayed unmatched. CDR1 and CDR2 (germline): DFQATT, SNEGSKA (reference sequence). The CDR3 sequence is CSAQRTGNYYEQYF. The CDR3 DNA is TGCAGTGCCCAACGGACAGGTAACTACTACGAGCAGTACTTC.

The table lists this clonotype with many counts. The rearrangement uses TRBV11-2 and TRBJ1-2; D may be TRBD1 (6 bases). Between the trimmed V and J ends, which lost 6 bases and 2 bases, there was a span of 16 bases. The CDR3 consists of 15 residues. Germline assignment: CDR1 SGHAT and CDR2 FQNNGV. The DNA for the CDR3 is TGTGCCAGCAGTCCCCGGTGGGGGGGCAACTATGGCTACACCTTC. Translated, it gives CASSPRWGGNYGYTF.

There are many counts of this clonotype. The rearrangement uses TRBV6-1 and TRBJ1-2, with D possibly being TRBD1 (5 bases). The length of the CDR3 is 14 residues. The V gene lost 7 bases and the J gene lost 4 bases, with 16 bases spanning the gap. Germline V gene sequence: CDR1 MNHNS, CDR2 SASEGT. The CDR3 DNA is TGTGCCAGCACCGGGACGCCGCGCGGCTATGGCTACACCTTC. Encoded protein: CASTGTPRGYGYTF.

The chain uses TRBV10-1 and TRBJ2-5, with D possibly matching TRBD1 (6 bases). V was trimmed by 6 bases and J by 5 bases, leaving 13 bases between them. CDR3 length: 13 residues. Germline CDR1 WNHNN, CDR2 SYGVQD (reference sequence). The CDR3 DNA follows: TGCGCCAGCAGGTCGGGGCAGGGGGAGACCCAGTACTTC. Its protein product is CASRSGQGETQYF.

This clonotype was seen repeatedly, ten times or more. The CDR3 nucleotides read TGCAGTGCTAGAACAGGGTTAGGCAACTATGGCTACACCTTC. Its translation is CSARTGLGNYGYTF. The genes are TRBV20-1 and TRBJ1-2; maybe TRBD1 (6 bases). V was trimmed by 2 bases and J by 2 bases, leaving 12 bases between them. Germline V gene sequence: CDR1 DFQATT, CDR2 SNEGSKA (reference sequence). The CDR3 spans 14 residues.

Only a few counts were recorded for this clonotype. The chain recombines TRBV6-5 with TRBJ2-7; D might be TRBD2 (6 bases). Trimming took off 2 bases at V and 5 bases at J, with 7 bases between the two ends. In germline, CDR1 is MNHEY, CDR2 SVGAGI. CDR3 length: 12 residues. The chain's CDR3 is CASSYTGDEQYF. The CDR3 coding sequence is TGTGCCAGCAGTTACACGGGGGACGAGCAGTACTTC.

This clonotype was counted ten times or more. This chain uses TRBV6-5 with TRBJ1-6; D is possibly TRBD1 (5 bases). Per the germline V gene, CDR1 is MNHEY and CDR2 is SVGAGI. CDR3 length: 15 amino acids. The V end lost 0 bases, the J end lost 10 bases, and 13 bases lay between the germline ends. In DNA, the CDR3 is TGTGCCAGCAGTTACTCTCCAGGGTGGCAATCACCCCTCCACTTT. Amino acids: CASSYSPGWQSPLHF.

This clonotype was observed many times. This rearrangement joins TRBV7-9 to TRBJ1-2; the match to TRBD1 covers 7 bases. After removal of 1 base from V and 4 bases from J, the junction contained 6 bases not matched to a gene. The CDR3 contains 15 residues. Germline loops: CDR1 SEHNR, CDR2 FQNEAQ (reference sequence). As DNA, the CDR3 is TGTGCCAGCAGCTTAGGAGGGGGCCTTTCCTATGGCTACACCTTC. The encoded protein is CASSLGGGLSYGYTF.

This clonotype was seen repeatedly, ten times or more. The gene calls are TRBV6-1 and TRBJ2-1; 8 bases fit TRBD2. V shed 2 bases, J shed 3 bases, and the junction held 3 bases outside the gene matches. CDR1 and CDR2 from the germline V gene are MNHNS and SASEGT. CDR3 size: 15 residues. CDR3 bases: TGTGCCAGCAGTGAACGGCGGGGGGACTACAATGAGCAGTTCTTC. This gives the protein CASSERRGDYNEQFF.

This clonotype was seen only a few times. The CDR3 region has the DNA TGCAGTGCTAGAGGACCTCTGCGCCTCTACAATGAGCAGTTCTTC. This sequence encodes CSARGPLRLYNEQFF. The chain combines TRBV20-1 with TRBJ2-1, with no clear D. Germline values: CDR1 DFQATT, CDR2 SNEGSKA (reference sequence). The V end lost 1 base, the J end lost 3 bases, and 13 bases lay between the germline ends. This CDR3 contains 15 residues.

This clonotype was observed a few times. V usage is TRBV3-1 and J usage is TRBJ2-4; tentatively, D is TRBD1 (5 bases). CDR1 LGHDT and CDR2 YNNKEL come from the germline V gene (reference sequence). The CDR3 extends over 15 amino acids. V lost 3 bases, J lost 1 base, and 10 bases lay in between. As DNA, the CDR3 is TGTGCCAGCAGCCAGAGACAGCTTGCCAAAAACATTCAGTACTTC. Its translation: CASSQRQLAKNIQYF.

This clonotype was counted at least ten times. This chain joins TRBV3-1 and TRBJ2-5; 9 bases fit TRBD2. Germline V gene data show CDR1 as LGHDT and CDR2 as YNNKEL (reference sequence). J lost 2 bases, V lost 3 bases, and 4 bases had no gene match. This CDR3 is built from 15 residues. CDR3 amino acids: CASSHGLARQETQYF. In nucleotides, the CDR3 is TGTGCCAGCAGCCACGGACTAGCGCGTCAAGAGACCCAGTACTTC.

This clonotype was seen at least ten times. The V and J genes are TRBV7-8 and TRBJ2-5; D might be TRBD1 (5 bases). Trimming took 5 bases from V and 9 from J, leaving 28 bases between them. Germline CDR1 reads SGHVS; CDR2 reads FQNEAQ. The CDR3 has 17 residues. CDR3 amino acids: CASSPLDSQRGWRPQYF. The CDR3 DNA is TGTGCCAGCAGCCCTCTTGACAGCCAAAGGGGTTGGCGACCCCAGTACTTC.

In this sample, this clonotype turned up many times. This sequence joins TRBV2 and TRBJ2-2, with TRBD2 as a possible D gene (6 bases). The CDR3 is made up of 13 amino acids. Germline V gives CDR1 SNHLY, CDR2 FYNNEI. The V and J ends lost 9 bases and 6 bases respectively, with 14 bases between them. As DNA, the CDR3 is TGTGCCAGTAGCGGTCCCCCGGCCGGGGAGCTGTTTTTT. It codes for CASSGPPAGELFF.

To note about this clonotype: This may be a read error: a much more frequent sequence differs by one nucleotide. The chain links TRBV12-3 or TRBV12-4 to TRBJ2-7; D may be TRBD2 (5 bases). Trimming took 2 bases from V and 7 from J, leaving 15 bases between them. CDR3 length: 14 amino acids. The CDR3 nucleotides are TGTGCCAGCAGTTTATACGGGGAAATTTTAGAGCAGTACTTC. It is translated as CASSLYGEILEQYF.

The J gene is TRBJ2-1, the V gene TRBV27, with TRBD2 identical over 9 bases. The V gene's germline CDR1 is MNHEY and CDR2 SMNVEV (reference sequence). This CDR3 has 18 residues. Trimming cost V 0 bases and J 1 base; bases outside gene matches: 7. CDR3 DNA: TGTGCCAGCAGTTTATCGAGCGGGGGGTCCAGATCCTACAATGAGCAGTTCTTC. Translated, it gives CASSLSSGGSRSYNEQFF.

This clonotype was seen just once. The chain employs TRBV19 and TRBJ2-2; possibly TRBD2 for D (6 bases). With 6 bases removed from V and 0 bases from J, the gap between germline ends came to 11 bases. This CDR3 comprises 15 residues. Germline values: CDR1 LNHDA, CDR2 SQIVND (reference sequence). The CDR3 is CASRVTGANTGELFF. For the CDR3, the DNA is TGTGCCAGTAGAGTGACGGGGGCGAACACCGGGGAGCTGTTTTTT.

A note on this clonotype: A much bigger clone sits one base away, suggesting this may be a read error. Because it lacks the conserved phenylalanine or tryptophan at the end, this CDR3 is likely a read error. The chain is built from TRBV27 and TRBJ1-6; D perhaps matches TRBD1 (5 bases). Germline CDR1 MNHEY, CDR2 SMNVEV (reference sequence). The CDR3 length is 13 residues. Trimming removed 11 bases at V and 3 bases at J, with 11 bases between. DNA of the CDR3: TGTGCCCCCCACGACAGCTATAATTCACCCCTCCACCTT. This translates into CAPHDSYNSPLHL.

In its sample, this clonotype was seen many times. The V and J genes are TRBV20-1 and TRBJ1-1, with 7 bases identical to TRBD1. The germline gives CDR1 DFQATT, CDR2 SNEGSKA (reference sequence). The CDR3 has 16 residues. The ends lost 4 bases at V and 1 base at J; junction bases unmatched: 12. DNA for the CDR3: TGCAGTGCTACAGGACAGGCCGAACGTACGAACACTGAAGCTTTCTTT. Amino acids: CSATGQAERTNTEAFF.